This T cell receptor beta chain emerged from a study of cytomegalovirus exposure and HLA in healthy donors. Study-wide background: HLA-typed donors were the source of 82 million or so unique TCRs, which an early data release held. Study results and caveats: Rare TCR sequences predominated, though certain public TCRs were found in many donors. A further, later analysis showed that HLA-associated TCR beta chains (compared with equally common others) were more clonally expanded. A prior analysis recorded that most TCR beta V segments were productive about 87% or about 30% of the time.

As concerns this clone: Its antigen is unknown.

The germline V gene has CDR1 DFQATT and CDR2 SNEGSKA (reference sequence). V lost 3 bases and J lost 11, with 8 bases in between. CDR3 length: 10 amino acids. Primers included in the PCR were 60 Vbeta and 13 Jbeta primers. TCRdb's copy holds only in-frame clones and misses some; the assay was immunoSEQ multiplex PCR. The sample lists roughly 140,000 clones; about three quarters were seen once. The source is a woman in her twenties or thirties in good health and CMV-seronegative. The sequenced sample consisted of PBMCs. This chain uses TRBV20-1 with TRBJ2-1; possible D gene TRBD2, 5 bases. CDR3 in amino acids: CSASRGQQFF. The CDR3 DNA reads TGCAGTGCTAGTAGAGGGCAGCAGTTCTTC.